Below are 18 T cell receptor beta chains sequenced from a single sample in a study of naive and memory T cell subsets. Study observations and caveats: Especially in CD8 cells, naive repertoires contained a few larger clonotypes, possibly CD45RA-re-expressing memory cells.

Their specific antigens are unknown. An equimolar mix of two oligonucleotides served as the beta constant-region primer for TRBC1 and TRBC2. The ligated cDNA underwent four PCR rounds using SP2 and nested alpha and beta constant-region primers. A single record per CDR3 protein comes from TCRdb applying MiXCR to the UMI-ligation and nested PCR reads. This sample has about 150,000 distinct CDR3 sequences, with roughly 20% found just once. Sequencing was performed on naive CD4+ T cells from blood. The receptors were gathered from a human donor in good health.

In this sample, this clonotype turned up a few times. The chain is built from TRBV6-5 and TRBJ2-5, with 10 bases fitting TRBD1. The CDR3 totals 15 residues. The V segment lost 1 base and the J segment 4 bases; nucleotides outside the gene matches: 3. Germline CDR1 MNHEY, CDR2 SVGAGI. CDR3 nucleotide sequence: TGTGCCAGCAGTTACTGGGGACAGGGGCGAGAGACCCAGTACTTC. Amino acid sequence: CASSYWGQGRETQYF.

The V and J genes are TRBV6-5 and TRBJ1-2; a possible D gene is TRBD1 (5 bases). This CDR3 comprises 12 residues. The ends were cut back, 6 bases at V and 8 bases at J, with 13 bases in the middle. Germline loops: CDR1 MNHEY, CDR2 SVGAGI. CDR3 residues: CASRGTGGGYTF. The CDR3 DNA is TGTGCCAGCAGGGGAACGGGGGGAGGCTACACCTTC.

CDR3: CASSSQGVENIQYF. For the CDR3, the DNA is TGCGCCAGCAGCTCGCAGGGGGTGGAAAACATTCAGTACTTC. The J gene is TRBJ2-4, the V gene TRBV5-1; 7 nucleotides line up with TRBD1. Germline assignment: CDR1 SGHRS and CDR2 YFSETQ. CDR3 length: 14 residues. Trimming at V came to 3 bases and at J to 5 bases, leaving 5 bases not matched to a gene. The full variable domain, rest sourced from reference TRBV5-1 and TRBJ2-4, is KAGVTQTPRYLIKTRGQQVTLSCSPISGHRSVSWYQQTPGQGLQFLFEYFSETQRNKGNFPGRFSGRQFSNSRSEMNVSTLELGDSALYLCASSSQGVENIQYFGAGTRLSVL.

At least ten counts were recorded for this clonotype. DNA of the CDR3: TGTGCCAGCAGCCAGCAGACAGAGACTATAAACTATGGCTACACCTTC. Translating gives CASSQQTETINYGYTF. The chain combines TRBV14 with TRBJ1-2; tentative D call: TRBD1 (5 bases). Trimming pared 3 bases from V and 2 bases from J, leaving 16 bases between. The germline V gene encodes CDR1 SGHDN and CDR2 FVKESK. This CDR3 has 16 residues.

This clonotype has just a few counts. This chain uses TRBV3-1 with TRBJ2-1, with 8 bases lining up with TRBD1. The CDR3 spans 15 residues. The germline V gene has CDR1 LGHDT and CDR2 YNNKEL (reference sequence). J gave up 10 bases and V 4 bases, and 12 bases lay outside the gene matches. The DNA for the CDR3 is TGTGCCAGCAGCCCAAATCTTGGACAGGGCCACGAGCAGTTCTTC. Translated: CASSPNLGQGHEQFF.

The chain links TRBV15 to TRBJ2-7; perhaps TRBD1 as D (5 bases). Germline V gene lookup returns CDR1 LNHNV and CDR2 YYDKDF (reference sequence). V was cut by 1 base and J by 4 bases, with 11 bases left in between. The CDR3 is 14 amino acids. In nucleotides, the CDR3 is TGTGCCACCAGCAGAGGCCCGACAGAATACGAGCAGTACTTC. Its translation is CATSRGPTEYEQYF.

The chain uses TRBV27 and TRBJ2-7; D not resolved. CDR3 size: 14 residues. The germline gives CDR1 MNHEY, CDR2 SMNVEV (reference sequence). Deletions cut 4 bases from V and 1 base from J, with 11 bases between. CDR3 DNA: TGTGCCAGCAGTTACAAGTTAGGATCCTACGAGCAGTACTTC. This gives the protein CASSYKLGSYEQYF.

About this clonotype: Mismatch with germline at one junction end may stem from a read error. J is TRBJ1-2 and V is TRBV6-5; possibly TRBD1 for D (6 bases). Germline V gene sequence: CDR1 MNHEY, CDR2 SVGAGI. This CDR3 region has 14 residues. Here the CDR3 DNA reads TGTGCCAGCAGTTACGGGGGCAGGGGCTTTGGCTACGCCTTC. This codes for CASSYGGRGFGYAF.

This clonotype was seen only a few times. This chain's CDR3 is CASSLRLARSTDTQYF. DNA for the CDR3: TGTGCCAGCAGTTTAAGGCTAGCTCGTAGCACAGATACGCAGTATTTT. The chain has TRBV12-3 or TRBV12-4 and TRBJ2-3, with D maybe TRBD2 (5 bases). The CDR3 has 16 amino acids. The V gene lost 2 bases and the J gene lost 0 bases, with 12 bases spanning the gap.

The sample holds a few counts of this clonotype. This chain joins TRBV7-6 and TRBJ2-5; TRBD1 agrees at 7 bases. J lost 2 bases, V lost 5 bases, and 5 bases had no gene match. The CDR3 length is 14 residues. The germline V gene encodes CDR1 SGHVS and CDR2 FNYEAQ. CDR3 region: CASSTRQGQETQYF. The CDR3 nucleotides are TGTGCCAGCAGCACACGACAGGGACAAGAGACCCAGTACTTC.

Written as DNA, the CDR3 is TGCAGTGCGTTGGCGGGAGATACGCAGTATTTT. Its translation: CSALAGDTQYF. J is TRBJ2-3 and V is TRBV20-1; perhaps TRBD2 as D (5 bases). CDR3 size: 11 residues. V was shortened by 6 bases and J by 5 bases, with 9 bases between the two germline ends. The germline V gene has CDR1 DFQATT and CDR2 SNEGSKA (reference sequence).

This clonotype was observed a handful of times. This sequence joins TRBV10-3 and TRBJ2-7; possibly TRBD1 for D (6 bases). The germline V gene has CDR1 ENHRY and CDR2 SYGVKD. Trimming took off 3 bases at V and 0 bases at J, with 12 bases between the two ends. The CDR3 spans 15 residues. The CDR3 is CAISDRDKASYEQYF. For the CDR3, the DNA is TGTGCCATCAGTGACCGGGACAAGGCCTCCTACGAGCAGTACTTC.

The J gene is TRBJ1-4, the V gene TRBV20-1; D perhaps matches TRBD1 (5 bases). CDR1 is DFQATT, CDR2 SNEGSKA, per germline (reference sequence). The V end was cut by 3 bases, the J end by 7 bases, with 18 bases between. The CDR3 covers 15 residues. The CDR3 region is CSASRPGLGGEKLFF. The CDR3, as DNA: TGCAGTGCTAGTCGCCCGGGGCTGGGGGGTGAAAAACTGTTTTTT.

The V call is TRBV6-6, the J call TRBJ1-4, with a weak D call TRBD1 (6 bases). V lost 5 bases and J lost 3, with 16 bases in between. Germline values: CDR1 MNHNY, CDR2 SVGAGI (reference sequence). The CDR3 loop spans 16 amino acids. CDR3 DNA sequence: TGTGCCAGCAGTGGAGAGCCGCAGGGGTCTAATGAAAAACTGTTTTTT. Translated: CASSGEPQGSNEKLFF.

The chain joins TRBV3-1 to TRBJ2-7, with 8 nucleotides matching TRBD1. Germline V gene sequence: CDR1 LGHDT, CDR2 YNNKEL (reference sequence). There are 15 residues in the CDR3. V shed 4 bases, J shed 0 bases, and the junction held 5 bases outside the gene matches. CDR3 sequence: CASSRPGTGSYEQYF. The CDR3 nucleotides read TGTGCCAGCAGCCGACCCGGGACAGGCTCCTACGAGCAGTACTTC.

This clonotype was detected many times. J is TRBJ2-5 and V is TRBV5-8; 13 nucleotides match TRBD2. Per germline, CDR1 SGHTS and CDR2 YDEGEE. CDR3 length: 18 amino acids. With 3 bases clipped from V and 0 bases from J, the junction kept 8 bases outside the gene matches. The CDR3 is CASSSGLAGQQYQETQYF. The CDR3 DNA reads as TGTGCCAGCAGCTCGGGACTAGCGGGACAACAATACCAAGAGACCCAGTACTTC.

This clonotype was seen many times. The chain uses TRBV6-2 or TRBV6-3 and TRBJ2-1; 7 positions match TRBD2. CDR1 MNHEY and CDR2 SVGEGT come from the germline V gene. The CDR3 is 15 amino acids. V was pared by 2 bases and J by 10 bases, with 11 bases of the junction left unmatched. CDR3 in DNA: TGTGCCAGCAGTTACAGGACTAGTCCCTTTGGGGAGCAGTTCTTC. Its translation is CASSYRTSPFGEQFF.

This clonotype was observed a handful of times. The gene calls are TRBV29-1 and TRBJ2-5; D is unclear. The germline V gene encodes CDR1 SQVTM and CDR2 ANQGSEA. V was cut by 7 bases and J by 5 bases, with 8 bases left in between. The CDR3 sequence is 10 residues long. The CDR3 reads CSGKVETQYF. The CDR3 DNA reads as TGCAGCGGAAAAGTGGAGACCCAGTACTTC.